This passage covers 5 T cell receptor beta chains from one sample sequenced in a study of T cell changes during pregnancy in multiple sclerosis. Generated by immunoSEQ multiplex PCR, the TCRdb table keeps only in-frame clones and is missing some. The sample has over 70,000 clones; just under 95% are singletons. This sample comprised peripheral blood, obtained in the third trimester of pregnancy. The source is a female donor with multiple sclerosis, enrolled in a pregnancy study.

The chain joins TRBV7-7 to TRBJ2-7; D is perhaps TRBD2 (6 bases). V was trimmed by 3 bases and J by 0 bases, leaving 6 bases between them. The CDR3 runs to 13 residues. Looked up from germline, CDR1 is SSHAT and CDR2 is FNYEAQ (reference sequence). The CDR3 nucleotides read TGTGCCAGCAGCTTCGGGAGCTCCTACGAGCAGTACTTC. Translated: CASSFGSSYEQYF.

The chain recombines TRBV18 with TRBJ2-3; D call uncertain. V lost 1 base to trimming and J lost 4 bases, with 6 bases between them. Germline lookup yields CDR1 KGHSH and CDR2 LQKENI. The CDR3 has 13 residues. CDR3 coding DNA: TGTGCCAGCTCACCACTTCTCGCAGATACGCAGTATTTT. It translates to CASSPLLADTQYF.

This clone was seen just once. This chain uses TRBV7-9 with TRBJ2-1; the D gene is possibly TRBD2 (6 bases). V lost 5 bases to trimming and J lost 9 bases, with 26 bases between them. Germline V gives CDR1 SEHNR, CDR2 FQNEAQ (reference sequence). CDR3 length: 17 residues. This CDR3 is CASSTPRGAGGTGEQFF. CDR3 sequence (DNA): TGTGCCAGCAGCACACCCCGGGGAGCGGGCGGGACGGGTGAGCAGTTCTTC.

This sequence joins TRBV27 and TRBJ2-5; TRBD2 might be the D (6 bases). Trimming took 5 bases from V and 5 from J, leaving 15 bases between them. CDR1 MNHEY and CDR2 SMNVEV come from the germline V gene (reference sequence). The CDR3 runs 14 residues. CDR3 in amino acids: CASSDGRRGETQYF. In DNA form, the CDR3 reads TGTGCCAGCAGTGACGGACGGAGGGGTGAGACCCAGTACTTC.

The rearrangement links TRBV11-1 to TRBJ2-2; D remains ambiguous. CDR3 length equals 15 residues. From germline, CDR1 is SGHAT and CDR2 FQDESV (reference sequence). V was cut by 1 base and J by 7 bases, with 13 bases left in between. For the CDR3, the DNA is TGTGCCAGCAGCTTAGGGAGTTTGGTCGACGGGGAGCTGTTTTTT. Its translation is CASSLGSLVDGELFF.